The source of this T cell receptor beta chain is a study of CD8 T cells in ankylosing spondylitis (dated by TCRdb to about 2017). With respect to the entire study: T cell receptor beta repertoires were profiled in healthy donors and ankylosing spondylitis patients so that disease-linked TCR variants could be found. The full study cohort comprised about 23 ankylosing spondylitis patients and 85 to 120 healthy donors. Peripheral blood was sampled, and synovial fluid was additionally collected from ankylosing spondylitis patients. Results and caveats for the whole study, not just this receptor: A TCR beta motif of fewer than 10 highly homologous amino acid variants appeared characteristic of blood from ankylosing spondylitis patients. The disease-linked clones were reported as significantly enriched in matched synovial fluid samples from ankylosing spondylitis patients. Some TCR beta motif variants had previously been reported in synovial fluid and blood of reactive arthritis patients, which suggested common disease-initiation mechanisms. The disease-linked clones had a CD8+ phenotype and were found at relatively low frequencies in peripheral blood.

CDR1 is given as LGHDT and CDR2 as YNNKEL, both from the germline V gene (reference sequence). V is clipped by 0 bases and J by 4 bases, and the sequence between their germline boundaries is 6 bases long. The CDR3 numbers 14 residues from cysteine through phenylalanine. Only the CDR3 portion is preserved as DNA: 42 bases, with reading frame beginning at the first base. This clonotype was seen repeatedly, ten times or more. Its specific antigen is unknown. The input lacks base qualities; no much larger clone sits a single base away. The sequencer listed for this sample is Illumina HiSeq 2500. Quantitative 5'-RACE with molecular barcodes was the method used to prepare the TCR beta libraries. The study's own analysis went as follows. To identify disease-linked TCR variants, a new computational method was used, one built on a probabilistic model of VDJ rearrangement. TCRdb itself trimmed the public reads at Q25 with fastp, ran MiXCR and retained productive beta chains. Entries that share a CDR3 protein sequence are merged under the most common genes and DNA. The authors' filters were not applied to this entry. The sample table contains around 230,000 distinct CDR3 sequences; only one count was recorded for approximately 9% of them. The ten most abundant clones make up about 6.5% of the sample.

Source material: blood, either unsorted or a sorted T cell fraction (not recorded which). This TCR was recovered from a male donor with ankylosing spondylitis or in good health (not recorded which). This chain joins TRBV3-1 to TRBJ2-2; no confident D gene assignment can be made. CDR3 sequence: CASSQESSTGELFF. The base sequence is TGTGCCAGCAGCCAAGAATCGAGCACCGGGGAGCTGTTTTTT.